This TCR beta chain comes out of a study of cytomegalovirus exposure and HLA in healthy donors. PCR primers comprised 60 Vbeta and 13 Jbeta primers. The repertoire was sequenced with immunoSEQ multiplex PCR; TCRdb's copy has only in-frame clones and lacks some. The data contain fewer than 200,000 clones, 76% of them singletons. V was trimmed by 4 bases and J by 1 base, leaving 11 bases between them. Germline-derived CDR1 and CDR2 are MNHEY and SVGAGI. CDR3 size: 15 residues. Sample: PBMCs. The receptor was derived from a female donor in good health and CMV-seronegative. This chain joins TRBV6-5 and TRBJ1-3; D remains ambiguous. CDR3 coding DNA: TGTGCCAGCAGTTCGGAGGGTAATTCTGGAAACACCATATATTTT. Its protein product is CASSSEGNSGNTIYF.